This record covers a single T cell receptor beta chain. Its antigen is undetermined. The CDR3 loop spans 14 amino acids. V lost 5 bases, J lost 10 bases, and 15 bases lay in between. CDR1 and CDR2 from the germline V gene are MNHNS and SASEGT. These data belong to a study of metastatic and nonmetastatic thyroid tumors. Study-wide results and caveats: According to reports, the diversity of TCR beta was significantly higher in malignant thyroid tumors than in benign nodules, and this held in both blood and tumor samples.

Treatment of any kind had been given to no patient before thyroid surgery. TCRdb re-called the PCR reads with MiXCR. The repertoire consists of tens of thousands of clones, with 15% to 20% occurring once and the leading ten covering approximately 5%. The receptor was isolated from a female donor with papillary thyroid cancer or a benign thyroid nodule (not recorded which). Some clones in this sample may be carry-over from other donors' samples. The material sequenced was blood. The chain is built from TRBV6-1 and TRBJ1-6; D not certain. In DNA, the CDR3 is TGTGCCAGCAGTCAGCGGGTCCCCGGGTCACCCCTCCACTTT. Translation gives CASSQRVPGSPLHF.